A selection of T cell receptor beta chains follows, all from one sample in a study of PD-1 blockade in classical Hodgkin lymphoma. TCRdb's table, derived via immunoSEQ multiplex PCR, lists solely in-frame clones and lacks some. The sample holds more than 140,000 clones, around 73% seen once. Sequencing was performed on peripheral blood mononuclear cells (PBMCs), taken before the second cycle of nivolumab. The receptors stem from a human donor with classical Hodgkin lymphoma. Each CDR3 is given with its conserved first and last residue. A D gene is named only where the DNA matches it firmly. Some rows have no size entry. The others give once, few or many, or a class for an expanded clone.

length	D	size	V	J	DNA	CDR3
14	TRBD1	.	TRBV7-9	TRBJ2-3	TGTGCCAGCAGCCAGGACAGGGCCACAGATACGCAGTATTTT	CASSQDRATDTQYF
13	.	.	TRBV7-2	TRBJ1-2	TGTGCCAGCAGCTTAGAACTGTGGGGTCAGGAGGGCTTC	CASSLELWGQEGF
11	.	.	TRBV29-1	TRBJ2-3	TGCAGCGTTGTGAGGGCAGATACGCAGTATTTT	CSVVRADTQYF
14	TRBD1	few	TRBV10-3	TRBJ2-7	TGTGCCATCACAAGGACAGGGGGAGAAAACGAGCAGTACTTC	CAITRTGGENEQYF
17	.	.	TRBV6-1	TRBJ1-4	TGTGCCAGCAGTGAAATGGGATTGGGACGGGCTAATGAAAAACTGTTTTTT	CASSEMGLGRANEKLFF
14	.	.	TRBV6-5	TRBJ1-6	TGTGCCAGCAGTTACTCCTCCCTTAATTCACCCCTCCACTTT	CASSYSSLNSPLHF
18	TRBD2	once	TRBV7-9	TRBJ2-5	TGTGCCAGCAGCTCCCCGGTAGGGGGACTAGCGGGAGGGGAGACCCAGTACTTC	CASSSPVGGLAGGETQYF
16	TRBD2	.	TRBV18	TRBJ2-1	TGTGCCAGCTCACCACTGGGACTAGCGGGAGGTAATGAGCAGTTCTTC	CASSPLGLAGGNEQFF
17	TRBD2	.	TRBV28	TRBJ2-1	TGTGCCAGCAGTTTATTCCCCGGGACTAGCGGGAGCTATGAGCAGTTCTTC	CASSLFPGTSGSYEQFF
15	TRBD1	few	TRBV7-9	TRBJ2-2	TGTGCCAGCAGATCAGCAGGGGGGAACACCGGGGAGCTGTTTTTT	CASRSAGGNTGELFF
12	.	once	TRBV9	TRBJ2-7	TGTGCCAGCAGCCCCGGGGGAGGCGAGCAGTACTTC	CASSPGGGEQYF
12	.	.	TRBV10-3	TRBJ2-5	TGTGCCACGACCGGGGCGCAAGAGACCCAGTACTTC	CATTGAQETQYF
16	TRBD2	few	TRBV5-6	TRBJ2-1	TGTGCCAGCAGCCTCCCGGGACTAGCCGCCTACAATGAGCAGTTCTTC	CASSLPGLAAYNEQFF
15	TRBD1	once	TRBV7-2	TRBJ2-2	TGTGCCAGCAGCTACCGACAGGGTAGCACCGGGGAGCTGTTTTTT	CASSYRQGSTGELFF
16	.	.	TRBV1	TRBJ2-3	TGCACCAGCAGCCAAGAAGGAGCGGGAGTGGTAGATACGCAGTATTTT	CTSSQEGAGVVDTQYF
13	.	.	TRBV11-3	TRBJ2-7	TGTGCCAGCAGCTTAGGGGGGACCTACGAGCAGTACTTC	CASSLGGTYEQYF
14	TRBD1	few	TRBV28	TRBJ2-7	TGTGCCAGCAGTTTTAGGGGACAGGGGGGCGAGCAGTACTTC	CASSFRGQGGEQYF
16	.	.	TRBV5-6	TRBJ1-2	TGTGCCAGCAGCCTACGTTACTACACCTTAAACTATGGCTACACCTTC	CASSLRYYTLNYGYTF
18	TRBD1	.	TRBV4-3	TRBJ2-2	TGCGCCAGCAGCCAAAAAACGACCGGGACAGGGGGCACCGGGGAGCTGTTTTTT	CASSQKTTGTGGTGELFF
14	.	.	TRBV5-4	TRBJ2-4	TGTGCCAGCAGCTTAGCGGTAGCCAAAAACATTCAGTACTTC	CASSLAVAKNIQYF
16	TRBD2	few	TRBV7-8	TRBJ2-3	TGTGCCAGCAGCTGGACTAGCGGGAGGGTCACAGATACGCAGTATTTT	CASSWTSGRVTDTQYF
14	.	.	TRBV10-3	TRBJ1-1	TGTGCCATCAGTGTAGAGGTTTTGAACACTGAAGCTTTCTTT	CAISVEVLNTEAFF
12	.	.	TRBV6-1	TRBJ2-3	TGTGCCAGCAGGGGAAGCACAGATACGCAGTATTTT	CASRGSTDTQYF
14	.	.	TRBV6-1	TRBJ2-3	TGTGCCAGCACAAAGAAGTTAAGCACAGATACGCAGTATTTT	CASTKKLSTDTQYF
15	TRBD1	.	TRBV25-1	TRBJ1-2	TGTGCCAGCAGTGCTGGCCCGGGACAGCACTATGGCTACACCTTC	CASSAGPGQHYGYTF
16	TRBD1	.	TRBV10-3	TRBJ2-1	TGTGCCATCAGTGGAGGGGGACAGGGCCCCTACAATGAGCAGTTCTTC	CAISGGGQGPYNEQFF
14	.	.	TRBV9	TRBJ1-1	TGTGCCAGCAGCGTAACCGTTTCCGGCACTGAAGCTTTCTTT	CASSVTVSGTEAFF
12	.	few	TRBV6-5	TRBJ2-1	TGTGCCAGCAGTTACTATGGGAATGAGCAGTTCTTC	CASSYYGNEQFF
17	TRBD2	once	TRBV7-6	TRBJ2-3	TGTGCCAGCAGCTTAGTCAGCGGGGGGGCAAGCACAGATACGCAGTATTTT	CASSLVSGGASTDTQYF
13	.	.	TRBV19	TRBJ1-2	TGTGCCAGTAGTATGGGGCAGGGTGGTGGCTACACCTTC	CASSMGQGGGYTF